This paragraph reports one T cell receptor beta chain. Its specificity is not known. Germline CDR1 reads MNHEY; CDR2 reads SMNVEV (reference sequence). Trimming removed 2 bases from V and 5 bases from J; junction bases left unmatched: 4. This CDR3 has 17 amino acids. cDNA reverse transcribed from extracted RNA served as the sequencing template. Here immunoSEQ multiplex PCR was the method, and the copy in TCRdb shows in-frame clones only, minus some. The table includes approximately 210,000 clones, over 60% detected once. The data were taken from a study of CD8+ T cells in alopecia areata. Study outcomes and limitations: Scalp clonality, along with expanded CD8+ clones among the top 100, was significantly decreased by tofacitinib.

Treatment indicated: oral pan-JAK inhibitor, 5-10 mg twice daily. Lesional scalp punch biopsies and peripheral blood came from alopecia areata patients. Cell sorting was applied to PBMCs, and CD4+ and CD8+ T cells were collected. This rearrangement joins TRBV27 to TRBJ2-2, with TRBD2 identical over 14 bases. Sequenced material: CD4+ T cells sorted from blood, taken at week 4, from a patient treated with tofacitinib. The origin of this receptor is a human donor with alopecia areata. Written as DNA, the CDR3 is TGTGCCAGCAGTTTAGGGACTAGCGGGGGTGTAACCGGGGAGCTGTTTTTT. Amino acid sequence: CASSLGTSGGVTGELFF.